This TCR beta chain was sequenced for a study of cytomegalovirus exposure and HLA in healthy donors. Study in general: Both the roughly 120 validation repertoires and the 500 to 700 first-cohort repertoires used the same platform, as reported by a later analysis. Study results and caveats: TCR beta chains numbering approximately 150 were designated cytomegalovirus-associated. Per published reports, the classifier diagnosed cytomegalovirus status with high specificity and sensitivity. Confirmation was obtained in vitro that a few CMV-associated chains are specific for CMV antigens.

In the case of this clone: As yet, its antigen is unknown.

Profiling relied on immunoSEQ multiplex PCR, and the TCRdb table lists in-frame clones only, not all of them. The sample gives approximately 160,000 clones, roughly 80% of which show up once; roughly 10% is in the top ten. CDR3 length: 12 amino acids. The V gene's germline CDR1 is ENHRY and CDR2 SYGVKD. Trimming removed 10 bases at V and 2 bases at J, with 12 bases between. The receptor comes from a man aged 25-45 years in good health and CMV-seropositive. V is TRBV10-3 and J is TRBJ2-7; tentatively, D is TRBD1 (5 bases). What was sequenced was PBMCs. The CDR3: CANGRGPYEQYF. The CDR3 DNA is TGTGCCAACGGAAGGGGTCCCTACGAGCAGTACTTC.